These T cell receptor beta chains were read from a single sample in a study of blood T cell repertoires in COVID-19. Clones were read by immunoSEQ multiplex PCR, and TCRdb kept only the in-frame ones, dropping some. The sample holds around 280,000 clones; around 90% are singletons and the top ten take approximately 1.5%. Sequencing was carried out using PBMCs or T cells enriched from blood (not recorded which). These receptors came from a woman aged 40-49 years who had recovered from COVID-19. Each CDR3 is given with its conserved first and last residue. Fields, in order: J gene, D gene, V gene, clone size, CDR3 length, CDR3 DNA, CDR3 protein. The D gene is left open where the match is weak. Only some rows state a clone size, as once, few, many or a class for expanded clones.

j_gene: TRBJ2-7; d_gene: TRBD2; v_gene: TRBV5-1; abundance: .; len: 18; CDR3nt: TGCGCCAGCAGCGCCGGGACTAGCGGGGGTCGCGTTACTTTCGAGCAGTACTTC; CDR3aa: CASSAGTSGGRVTFEQYF
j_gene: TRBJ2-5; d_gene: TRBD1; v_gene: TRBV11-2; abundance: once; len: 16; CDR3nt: TGTGCCAGCAGCTTAGATCAGGGGGCAAGGGTAGAGACCCAGTACTTC; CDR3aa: CASSLDQGARVETQYF
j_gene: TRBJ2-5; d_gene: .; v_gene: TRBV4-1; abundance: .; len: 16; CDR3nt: TGCGCCAGCAGCCAAGTAGGCCGGGGGACCCAAGAGACCCAGTACTTC; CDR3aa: CASSQVGRGTQETQYF
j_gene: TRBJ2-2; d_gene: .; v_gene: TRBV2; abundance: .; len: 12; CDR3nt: TGTGCCAGCAGTGAATCGGGGGGGGAGCTGTTTTTT; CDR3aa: CASSESGGELFF
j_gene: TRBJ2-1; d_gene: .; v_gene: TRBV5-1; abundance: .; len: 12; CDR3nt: TGCGCCAGCAGCATACAGGGAAATGAGCAGTTCTTC; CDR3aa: CASSIQGNEQFF
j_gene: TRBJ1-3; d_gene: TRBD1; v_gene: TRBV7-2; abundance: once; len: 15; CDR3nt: TGTGCCAGCAGCGAAACAGGGGGCTATGGAAACACCATATATTTT; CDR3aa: CASSETGGYGNTIYF
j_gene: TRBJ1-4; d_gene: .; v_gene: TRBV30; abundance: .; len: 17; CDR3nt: TGTGCCTGGAGGGAAGCCGCCGGGCGGGGGTATGGAAAAAAACTGTTTTTT; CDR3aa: CAWREAAGRGYGKKLFF
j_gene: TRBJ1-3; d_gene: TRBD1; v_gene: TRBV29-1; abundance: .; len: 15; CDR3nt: TGCAGCGTGAGGACAGGGGAGACCTCTGGAAACACCATATATTTT; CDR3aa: CSVRTGETSGNTIYF
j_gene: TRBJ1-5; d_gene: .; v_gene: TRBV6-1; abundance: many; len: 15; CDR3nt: TGTGCCAGCAGTGAACCGGGAATTAGCAATCAGCCCCAGCATTTT; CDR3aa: CASSEPGISNQPQHF
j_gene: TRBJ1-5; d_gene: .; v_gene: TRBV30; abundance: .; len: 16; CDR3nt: TGTGCCTGGAGTGTACGAGGGCGCGGGAGCAATCAGCCCCAGCATTTT; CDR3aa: CAWSVRGRGSNQPQHF
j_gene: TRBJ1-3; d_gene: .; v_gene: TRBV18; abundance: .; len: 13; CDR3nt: TGTGCCAGCTCCCGGACCGAAGGGGACACCATATATTTT; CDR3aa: CASSRTEGDTIYF
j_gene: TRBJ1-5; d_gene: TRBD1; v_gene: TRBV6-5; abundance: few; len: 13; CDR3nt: TGTGCCAGCAGCGGTGACAGGGATCGGCCCCAGCATTTT; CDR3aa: CASSGDRDRPQHF
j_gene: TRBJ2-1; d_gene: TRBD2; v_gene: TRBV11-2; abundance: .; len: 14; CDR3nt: TGTGCCAGCAGCTTAGGGGGGAGGGGCAATGAGCAGTTCTTC; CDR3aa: CASSLGGRGNEQFF
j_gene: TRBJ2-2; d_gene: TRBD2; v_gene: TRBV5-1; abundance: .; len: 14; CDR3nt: TGCGCCAGCCATCTAGCGGGGGACACCGGGGAGCTGTTTTTT; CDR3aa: CASHLAGDTGELFF
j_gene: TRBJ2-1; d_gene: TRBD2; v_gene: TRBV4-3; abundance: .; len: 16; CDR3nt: TGCGCCAGCAGCCAACACCGGGACTACAGCAACAATGAGCAGTTCTTC; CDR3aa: CASSQHRDYSNNEQFF
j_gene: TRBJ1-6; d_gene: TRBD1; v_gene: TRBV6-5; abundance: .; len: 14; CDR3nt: TGTGCCAGCAGCGAGGACAGGGCAGTTTCACCCCTCCACTTT; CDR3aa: CASSEDRAVSPLHF
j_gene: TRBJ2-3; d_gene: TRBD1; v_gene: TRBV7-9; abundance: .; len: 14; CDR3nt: TGTGCCAGCAGCCGGGGACAGGTGGCAGATACGCAGTATTTT; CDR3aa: CASSRGQVADTQYF
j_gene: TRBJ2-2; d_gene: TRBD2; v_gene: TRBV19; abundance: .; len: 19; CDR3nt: TGTGCCAGTAGTATCTCGTTCGGACTAGCGGGGGTTAACACCGGGGAGCTGTTTTTT; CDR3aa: CASSISFGLAGVNTGELFF